This T cell receptor beta chain was identified during a study of T cells in Graves' hyperthyroidism and ophthalmopathy. Study outcomes and limitations: In validation, the model predicted ophthalmopathy. These predictions came a median about 6.5 months before onset.

Only a few counts were recorded for this clonotype. Antigen unknown. Germline values: CDR1 LNHNV, CDR2 YYDKDF (reference sequence). This CDR3 spans 19 amino acids. The V end lost 1 base, the J end lost 7 bases, and 27 bases lay between the germline ends. RNA transcripts gave rise to amplified TCR beta CDR3 regions. Researchers ran a first-round RT-PCR on the TCR CDR3 using the HTBI primer set. TCRdb reprocessed the multiplex PCR reads with MiXCR, giving one entry per CDR3 protein. Here the sample spans 600,000 to 650,000 distinct CDR3 sequences, 16% being singletons. The sequencing sample was made of blood. J is TRBJ2-3 and V is TRBV15, with D perhaps assigned TRBD1 or TRBD2 (5 bases each). The sequence was collected from a woman aged 25 to 39 with Graves' hyperthyroidism. Written as DNA, the CDR3 is TGTGCCACCAGCAGAGGGTCGGGGCTGGCAGGGAAGGGAAGGAATACGCAGTATTTT. Encoded protein: CATSRGSGLAGKGRNTQYF.